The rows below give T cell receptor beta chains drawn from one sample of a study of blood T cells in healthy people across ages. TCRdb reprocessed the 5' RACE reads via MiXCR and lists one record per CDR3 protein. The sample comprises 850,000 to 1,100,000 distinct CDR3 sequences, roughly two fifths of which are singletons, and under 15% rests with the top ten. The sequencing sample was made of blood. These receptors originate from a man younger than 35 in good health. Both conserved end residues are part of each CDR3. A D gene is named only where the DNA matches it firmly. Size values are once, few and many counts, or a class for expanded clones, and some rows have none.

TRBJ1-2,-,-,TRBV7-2,TGTGCCAGCAGCTTAGTCGTCAGGGGCGACTATGGCTACACCTTC,CASSLVVRGDYGYTF
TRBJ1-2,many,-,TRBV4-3,TGCGCCAGCAGCCAAGTTGCCGGGCAGAGTGGCTACACCTTC,CASSQVAGQSGYTF
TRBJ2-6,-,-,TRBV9,TGTGCCAGCAGTCTTAACAGGGTCCAAGGTAGACCCAACGTCCTGACTTTC,CASSLNRVQGRPNVLTF
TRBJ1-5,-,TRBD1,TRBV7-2,TGTGCCAGCAGCCGGGCAACAGGGGCAAATCAGCCCCAGCATTTT,CASSRATGANQPQHF
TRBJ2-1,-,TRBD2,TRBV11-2,TGTGCCAGCAGCTTAGATCTTCGGGGTAGGTCGAGAACTAGCGCCTACAATGAGCAGTTCTTC,CASSLDLRGRSRTSAYNEQFF
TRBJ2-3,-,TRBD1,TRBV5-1,TGCGCCAGCAGCTTGACGGCGGACAGGGAGTCAGATACGCAGTATTTT,CASSLTADRESDTQYF
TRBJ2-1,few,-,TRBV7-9,TGTGCCAGCAGCTTAGATCTGGCGGGGCCCGGATACAATGAGCAGTTCTTC,CASSLDLAGPGYNEQFF
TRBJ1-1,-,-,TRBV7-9,TGTGCCAGCAGCTTAAGTACGGGCCAGAGTGGGACTGATGCTTTCTTT,CASSLSTGQSGTDAFF
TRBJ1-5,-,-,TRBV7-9,TGTGCCAGCAGCGGGACATCCTATCCCGGTCAGCCCCAGCATTTT,CASSGTSYPGQPQHF
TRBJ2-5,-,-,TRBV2,TGTGCCAGCAGTGAAACGGGTAAAAATGAGCAGTACTTC,CASSETGKNEQYF
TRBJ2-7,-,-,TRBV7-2,TGTGCCAGCAGCTTGGCCCACAACAAAGGCTACGAGCAGTACTTC,CASSLAHNKGYEQYF
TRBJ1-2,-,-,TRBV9,TGTGCCAGCAGCGTAGATGCGGGTGAGGCCTCCTATGGCTACACCTTC,CASSVDAGEASYGYTF
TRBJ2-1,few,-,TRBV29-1,TGCAGCGTTGAAAGTGCCTGGGATGAGCAGTTCTTC,CSVESAWDEQFF
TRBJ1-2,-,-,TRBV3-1,TGTGCCGGCAGCCAAGAAGTCGTCCTTGGGGGGGAAACTCGCTATGGCTACACCTTC,CAGSQEVVLGGETRYGYTF
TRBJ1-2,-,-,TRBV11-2,TGTGCCAGCAGCCAACGGGACACAGGGAGACTCAACTATGGCTACACCTTC,CASSQRDTGRLNYGYTF
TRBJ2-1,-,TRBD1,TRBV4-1,TGCGCCAGCAGCCCTTCTTGGGACAGGGGCAAAGATGAGCAGTTCTTC,CASSPSWDRGKDEQFF
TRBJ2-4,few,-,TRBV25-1,TGTGCCAGCAGTGAAGTTGTGGTAAACATTCAGTACTTC,CASSEVVVNIQYF
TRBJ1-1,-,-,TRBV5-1,TGCGCCAGCAGCCCAGAACCGGGACTGATGAACACTGAAGCTTTCTTT,CASSPEPGLMNTEAFF
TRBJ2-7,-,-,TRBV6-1,TGTGCCAGCAGTGAAATTGGGGGCCTCTACGAGCAGTACTTC,CASSEIGGLYEQYF
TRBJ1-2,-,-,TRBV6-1,TGTGCCAGCACCGAGTCGGCCTATGGCTACACCTTC,CASTESAYGYTF
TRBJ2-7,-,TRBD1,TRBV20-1,TGCAGTGCTAGAGATTTTAAGGGACAGGGGAGCTACGAGCAGTACTTC,CSARDFKGQGSYEQYF
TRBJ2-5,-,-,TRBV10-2,TGCGCCAGCAGTGAGTCTGAAGGGATAGAAGGGACCCAGTACTTC,CASSESEGIEGTQYF
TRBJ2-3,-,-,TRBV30,TGTGCCTGGAGGGGCAGCTGGAACTCTGATACGCAGTATTTT,CAWRGSWNSDTQYF
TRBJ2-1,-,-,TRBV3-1,TGTGCCAGCAGCCAATCCCGGGCGGGTGAGCAGTTCTTC,CASSQSRAGEQFF
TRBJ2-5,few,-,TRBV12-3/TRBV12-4,TGTGCCAGCAGTCAGGGACGTTTGGGCCAAGAGACCCAGTACTTC,CASSQGRLGQETQYF
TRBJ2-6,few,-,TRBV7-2,TGTGCCAGCCGCAGGGGGGACTCTGGGGCCAACGTCCTGACTTTC,CASRRGDSGANVLTF
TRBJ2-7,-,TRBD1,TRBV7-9,TGTGCCAGCGGCTCCCCGGACAGGGTTTACGAGCAGTACTTC,CASGSPDRVYEQYF
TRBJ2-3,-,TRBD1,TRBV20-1,TGCAGCCCGGACAGGGGGAGGCCAGATACGCAGTATTTT,CSPDRGRPDTQYF
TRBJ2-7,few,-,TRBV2,TGTGCCAGCAGTGAAAGCAGGGGGGGATACGAGCAGTACTTC,CASSESRGGYEQYF
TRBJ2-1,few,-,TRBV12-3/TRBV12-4,TGTGCCAGCAGTCTACCGGACAGTGGGTACAATGAGCAGTTCTTC,CASSLPDSGYNEQFF
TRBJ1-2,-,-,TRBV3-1,TGTGCCAGCAGCCAAGATGGGGTTCGGAGGGATGGCTACACCTTC,CASSQDGVRRDGYTF
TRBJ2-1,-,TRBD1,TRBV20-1,TGCAGTGCGGACTCCACAGGGGATAGCTCCTACAATGAGCAGTTCTTC,CSADSTGDSSYNEQFF
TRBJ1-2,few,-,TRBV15,TGTGCCACCAGCAGAGTAGCAGGGAACTATGGCTACACCTTC,CATSRVAGNYGYTF
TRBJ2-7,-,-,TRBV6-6,TGTGCCAGCAGGACTCGGAGCGAGCAGTACTTC,CASRTRSEQYF
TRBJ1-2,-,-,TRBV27,TGTGCCAGCAAAGGGGGAGGGACTAGCCCGAACTATGGCTACACCTTC,CASKGGGTSPNYGYTF
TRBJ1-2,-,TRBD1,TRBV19,TGTGCCAGTAGTCCCGGGACAGGATCTGATTACACCTTC,CASSPGTGSDYTF
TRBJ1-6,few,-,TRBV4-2,TGTGCCAGCAGCCAAGAATTACCGACCTTAAATTCACCCCTCCACTTT,CASSQELPTLNSPLHF
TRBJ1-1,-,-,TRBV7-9,TGTGCCAGCAGCTTAGGGGCGGCTGGCCCTGAAGCTTTCTTT,CASSLGAAGPEAFF
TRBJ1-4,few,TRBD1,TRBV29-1,TGCAGCGTTGCCACCGGGACAGGGAACGAAAAACTGTTTTTT,CSVATGTGNEKLFF
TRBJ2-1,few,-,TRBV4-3,TGCGCCAGCAGCCAAGAGATATGGAGTCTCTCCTACAATGAGCAGTTCTTC,CASSQEIWSLSYNEQFF
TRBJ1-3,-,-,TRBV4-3,TGCGCCAGCAGCCAAACGATCTTGAACTCTGGAAACACCATATATTTT,CASSQTILNSGNTIYF
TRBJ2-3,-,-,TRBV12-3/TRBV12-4,TGTGCCAGCAGTTTGGACTACCTTACGCAGTATTTT,CASSLDYLTQYF